This T cell receptor (beta chain) was identified during a study of cytomegalovirus exposure and HLA in healthy donors. Trimming took 7 bases from V and 8 from J; bases not matched to a gene: 8. This CDR3 is built from 14 residues. The germline V gene encodes CDR1 MNHNY and CDR2 SVGAGI (reference sequence). Turning to this clone: No antigen is known for it.

Study-level points and caveats: A missense variant in DCLRE1C was later tied to TCR beta V- and J-gene trimming. Some V segments could not be told apart, so they were left out, TRBV6-2 and TRBV6-3 among them.

PCR primers comprised 60 Vbeta and 13 Jbeta primers. This table comes from immunoSEQ multiplex PCR, and its TCRdb copy is limited to in-frame clones, with some not included. This table holds around 55,000 clones, roughly 77% found once. The sequenced sample consisted of PBMCs. V usage is TRBV6-6 and J usage is TRBJ2-1, with 10 positions matching TRBD1. This TCR came from a female donor in good health and CMV-seronegative. The CDR3 nucleotides read TGTGCCAGCAATCCATCCGGGACAGGGGATGAGCAGTTCTTC. Protein: CASNPSGTGDEQFF.